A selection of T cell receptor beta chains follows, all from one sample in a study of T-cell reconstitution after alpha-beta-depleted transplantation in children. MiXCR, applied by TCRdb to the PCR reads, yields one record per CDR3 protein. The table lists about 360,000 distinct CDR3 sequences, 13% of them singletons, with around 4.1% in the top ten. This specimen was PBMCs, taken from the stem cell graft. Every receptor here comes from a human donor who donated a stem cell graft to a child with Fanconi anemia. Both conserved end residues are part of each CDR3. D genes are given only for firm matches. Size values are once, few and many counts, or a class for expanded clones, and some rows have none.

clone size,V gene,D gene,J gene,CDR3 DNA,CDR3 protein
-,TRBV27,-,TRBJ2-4,TGTGCCAGCCAATCTCTAGGTAGCCGAAAAAACATTCAGTACTTC,CASQSLGSRKNIQYF
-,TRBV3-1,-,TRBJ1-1,TGTGCCAGCAGCTCAGGATGGGACACTGAAGCTTTCTTT,CASSSGWDTEAFF
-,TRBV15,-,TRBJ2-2,TGTGCCACCAGCAGTCGACCCCCCAGAATAGGGGAGCTGTTTTTT,CATSSRPPRIGELFF
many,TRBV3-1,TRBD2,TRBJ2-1,TGTGCCAGCAGCCAAGGACTAGCGGACAATGAGCAGTTCTTC,CASSQGLADNEQFF
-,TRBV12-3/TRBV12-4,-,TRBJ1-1,TGTGCCAGCAGTTTAATGAGAGAAGCTTTCTTT,CASSLMREAFF
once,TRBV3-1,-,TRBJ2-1,TGTGCCTCCAGCAAACCGGACATAACCACCCGGGGCAATGAGCAGTTCTTC,CASSKPDITTRGNEQFF
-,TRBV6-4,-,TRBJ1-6,TGTGCCAGCAGACGAGACCCTCTCTCCTATAATTCACCCCTCCACTTT,CASRRDPLSYNSPLHF
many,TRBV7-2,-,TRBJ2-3,TGTGCCAGCAGCCCTCATCCTGATACGCAGTATTTT,CASSPHPDTQYF
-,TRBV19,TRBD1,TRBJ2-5,TGTGCCAGTTCGTATACGGCAGGGGGTGCCCAGTACTTC,CASSYTAGGAQYF
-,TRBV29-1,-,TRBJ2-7,TGCAGCGCCCAAGTCACCTACGAGCAGTACTTC,CSAQVTYEQYF